The rows below give T cell receptor beta chains drawn from one sample of a study of blood T cell repertoires in COVID-19. Here immunoSEQ multiplex PCR was the method, and the copy in TCRdb shows in-frame clones only, minus some. The table has about 180,000 clones, around 85% seen once. The source material was PBMCs or T cells enriched from blood (not recorded which). The receptor source for this set is a woman aged 40 to 50 with acute COVID-19. Each CDR3 is given with its conserved first and last residue. D genes are given only for firm matches. Some rows mark clone size as missing; the rest say once, few, many or name a class of expanded clone.

j_call d_call v_call clone_size cdr3_nt cdr3_aa
TRBJ1-2 TRBD1 TRBV6-5 few TGTGCCAGCAGTCCGGGGACAGGGGGCGTTGGCTACACCTTC CASSPGTGGVGYTF
TRBJ1-6 TRBD1 TRBV6-5 . TGTGCCAGCAGTTACCCGACAGGGATCACCCTCCACTTT CASSYPTGITLHF
TRBJ1-6 . TRBV3-1/TRBV3-2 . TGTGCCAGCAGCCAATTCCCAAATTCACCCCTCCACTTT CASSQFPNSPLHF
TRBJ2-3 . TRBV11-3 . TGTGCCAGCAGCTCTGGACTGGGTGCAGATACGCAGTATTTT CASSSGLGADTQYF
TRBJ1-2 . TRBV6-5 . TGTGCCAGCAGTTACTCGGGGGGATCGGATGGCTACACCTTC CASSYSGGSDGYTF
TRBJ2-5 . TRBV11-2 few TGTGCCAGCAGCCCGTGGAGGGGGGGACAAGAGACCCAGTACTTC CASSPWRGGQETQYF
TRBJ1-2 . TRBV19 . TGTGCCAGTAACGACTACTATGGCTACACCTTC CASNDYYGYTF
TRBJ2-2 TRBD2 TRBV14 . TGTGCCAGCAGCCAAACGGGAGGAAAACTGAACACCGGGGAGCTGTTTTTT CASSQTGGKLNTGELFF
TRBJ1-6 . TRBV13 . TGTGCCAGCAGCCCCGGACAGTATAATTCACCCCTCCACTTT CASSPGQYNSPLHF
TRBJ2-7 . TRBV28 few TGTGCCAGCAGCCCTAGGACAGAGACCTACGAGCAGTACTTC CASSPRTETYEQYF
TRBJ1-5 . TRBV18 . TGTGCCAGCTCGTTACAGGGCAATAGCAATCAGCCCCAGCATTTT CASSLQGNSNQPQHF
TRBJ1-4 . TRBV30 . TGTGCCTGGAGGGGGGGGGCAACTAATGAAAAACTGTTTTTT CAWRGGATNEKLFF
TRBJ2-7 . TRBV7-9 few TGTGCCAGCAGCTTTACGGGGGACTACGAGCAGTACTTC CASSFTGDYEQYF
TRBJ2-1 . TRBV7-9 . TGTGCCAGCAGCTTAGGTTCACAGGCTTTGCATGAGCAGTTCTTC CASSLGSQALHEQFF
TRBJ2-3 . TRBV7-9 few TGTGCCAGCAGCTCCGCCACTAGTGCGGATACGCAGTATTTT CASSSATSADTQYF
TRBJ2-3 TRBD2 TRBV6-4 . TGTGCCAGCAGTAAGGCGGGAGGCTCAGATACGCAGTATTTT CASSKAGGSDTQYF
TRBJ2-7 . TRBV7-9 few TGTGCCAGCAGCGGCCTTGCGGGGCGGGCCTACGAGCAGTACTTC CASSGLAGRAYEQYF
TRBJ1-3 TRBD1 TRBV5-1 . TGCGCCAGCAGCCTGGGGTCCGGGACAGGGTCTGGAAACACCATATATTTT CASSLGSGTGSGNTIYF
TRBJ2-1 . TRBV7-9 . TGTGCCAGCAGCTTAGCGCTTGCGGGACAGAATGAGCAGTTCTTC CASSLALAGQNEQFF
TRBJ1-2 TRBD1 TRBV5-1 . TGCGCCAGCAGCTTGCCGGCAGGGGGTTCTTATGGCTACACCTTC CASSLPAGGSYGYTF
TRBJ1-1 TRBD1 TRBV6-5 . TGTGCCAGCAGTTTACCAGGGGGCCCTGAAGCTTTCTTT CASSLPGGPEAFF
TRBJ2-2 . TRBV10-3 . TGTGCCATCAGTGAGTCGGGGGCACTACGGGGAACCGGGGAGCTGTTTTTT CAISESGALRGTGELFF
TRBJ2-3 . TRBV29-1 . TGCAGCGTCAATACGCAGTATTTT CSVNTQYF
TRBJ1-4 . TRBV9 once TGTGCCAGCAGCGTCACAGCCCTCCCTAATGAAAAACTGTTTTTT CASSVTALPNEKLFF
TRBJ1-1 . TRBV5-1 . TGCGCCAGCAGCTGGGAGACGGACCACACTGAAGCTTTCTTT CASSWETDHTEAFF
TRBJ2-1 . TRBV5-4 many TGTGCCAGCAGTCCGCGGGACTTACACCTCAATGAGCAGTTCTTC CASSPRDLHLNEQFF
TRBJ2-5 TRBD1 TRBV27 once TGTGCCAGCAGAACTTCAGGGGGCCTCCAAGAGACCCAGTACTTC CASRTSGGLQETQYF
TRBJ1-4 . TRBV21-1 few TGTGCCAGCCCATGCTGGACAGGCTATAATGAAAAACTGTTTTTT CASPCWTGYNEKLFF
TRBJ2-1 . TRBV7-8 . TGTGCCAGCAGCTTAGCGACTGTCTACAATGAGCAGTTCTTC CASSLATVYNEQFF
TRBJ2-1 TRBD2 TRBV7-9 . TGTGCCAGCAGTTCTCTAGCGGGAGGGAACAATGAGCAGTTCTTC CASSSLAGGNNEQFF
TRBJ2-7 TRBD2 TRBV29-1 . TGCAGCGTTGTAGGGGGCGCGCTAGCGGGAGACGAGCAGTACTTC CSVVGGALAGDEQYF
TRBJ1-1 . TRBV19 many TGTGCCAGTAGTATCGCAGCGAGAGGGAACACTGAAGCTTTCTTT CASSIAARGNTEAFF
TRBJ2-1 . TRBV20-1 . TGCAGTGCTAGTAGACAGCCCAATGAGCAGTTCTTC CSASRQPNEQFF
TRBJ2-2 . TRBV14 . TGTGCCAGCAGCCAAGATTGGGTTTTGACTACCGGGGAGCTGTTTTTT CASSQDWVLTTGELFF
TRBJ1-1 TRBD1 TRBV15 . TGTGCCACCAGCAGAGGACCGGGACAGGGTACTGAAGCTTTCTTT CATSRGPGQGTEAFF
TRBJ1-2 . TRBV5-6 . TGTGCCAGCAGCTTGGACAGAAATTATGGCTACACCTTC CASSLDRNYGYTF
TRBJ1-6 . TRBV27 . TGTGCCAGCAGCTACCTGCACCAGGGATATTCACCCCTCCACTTT CASSYLHQGYSPLHF
TRBJ1-2 . TRBV20-1 . TGCAGTGCTAGTGACGCTATACGAACAGTGGATGGCTACACCTTC CSASDAIRTVDGYTF
TRBJ2-1 TRBD2 TRBV19 many TGTGCCAGTAGTACCCGGACTAGCGGGACTTTAAACCTCCCCTCCTACAATGAGCAGTTCTTC CASSTRTSGTLNLPSYNEQFF
TRBJ2-3 TRBD1 TRBV12-5 . TGTGCTAGTGGTTTGCTTAGGACAGGGGTTGGGCCCACAGATACGCAGTATTTT CASGLLRTGVGPTDTQYF
TRBJ2-1 TRBD2 TRBV6-6 . TGTGCCAGCAGTCGCGGGACTAGCGATTCTTATACTCATTACAATGAGCAGTTCTTC CASSRGTSDSYTHYNEQFF
TRBJ2-2 . TRBV7-8 . TGTGCCAGCAGCTTAGGAGCCTACAGGGTGACCTCCAACACCGGGGAGCTGTTTTTT CASSLGAYRVTSNTGELFF
TRBJ2-5 . TRBV19 . TGTGCCAGTAGTGCGGAAGAGACCCAGTACTTC CASSAEETQYF
TRBJ2-5 TRBD2 TRBV11-2 . TGTGCCAGCAGCTTCCAGGGAGGGTGGGAGACCCAGTACTTC CASSFQGGWETQYF
TRBJ1-6 . TRBV13 . TGTGCCAGCAGCTCACGAAGCGGGGCCAGCGGTGAGAATTCACCCCTCCACTTT CASSSRSGASGENSPLHF
TRBJ2-2 TRBD2 TRBV9 . TGTGCCAGCCATAGGGAACTAGCGGGGACCGGGGAGCTGTTTTTT CASHRELAGTGELFF
TRBJ1-2 . TRBV20-1 . TGCAGTCCTGGACAGGGCTACACCTTC CSPGQGYTF